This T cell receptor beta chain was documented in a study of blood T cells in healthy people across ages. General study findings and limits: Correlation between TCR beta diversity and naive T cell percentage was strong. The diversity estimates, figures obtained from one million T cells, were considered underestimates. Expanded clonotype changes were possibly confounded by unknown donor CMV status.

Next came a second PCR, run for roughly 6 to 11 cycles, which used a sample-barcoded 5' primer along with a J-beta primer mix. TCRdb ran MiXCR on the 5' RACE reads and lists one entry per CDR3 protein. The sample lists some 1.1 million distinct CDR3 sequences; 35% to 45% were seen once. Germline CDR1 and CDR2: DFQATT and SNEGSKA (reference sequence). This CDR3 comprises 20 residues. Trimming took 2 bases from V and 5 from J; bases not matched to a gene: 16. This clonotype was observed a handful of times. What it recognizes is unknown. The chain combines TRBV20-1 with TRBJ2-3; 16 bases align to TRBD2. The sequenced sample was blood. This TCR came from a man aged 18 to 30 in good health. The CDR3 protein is CSARLGTSGGGPSFVDTQYF. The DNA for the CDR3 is TGCAGTGCTAGACTCGGGACTAGCGGGGGGGGCCCTTCATTCGTAGATACGCAGTATTTT.